The 18 T cell receptor beta chains listed next were all sequenced from one sample in a study of cytotoxic CD8 clonotypes in ibrutinib-treated CLL. The table came from immunoSEQ multiplex PCR; TCRdb's copy has only in-frame clones and leaves some out. The sample lists roughly 220,000 clones, around 70% seen once, with roughly 5.9% in the top ten. The sequences come from PBMCs, collected after 12 months of ibrutinib treatment. The receptors shown here come from a human donor with chronic lymphocytic leukemia.

The J gene is TRBJ1-5, the V gene TRBV7-2; no reliable D call. V lost 1 base, J lost 2 bases, and 12 bases lay in between. The CDR3 consists of 16 residues. Per the germline V gene, CDR1 is SGHTA and CDR2 is FQGNSA. CDR3 sequence: CASSLDMGRRNQPQHF. The CDR3 nucleotides read TGTGCCAGCAGCTTAGACATGGGAAGGCGCAATCAGCCCCAGCATTTT.

This clone was observed a handful of times. The CDR3 sequence is CASSLAQEPTF. The CDR3, as DNA: TGTGCCAGCAGCTTAGCTCAGGAGCCCACCTTC. This chain connects TRBV5-6 to TRBJ1-2; D is uncertain. Looked up from germline, CDR1 is SGHDT and CDR2 is YYEEEE. This CDR3 contains 11 residues. V was cut by 2 bases and J by 13 bases, with 12 bases left in between.

The V gene is TRBV4-3, the J gene TRBJ2-7, with unresolved D. The CDR3 spans 13 residues. From germline, CDR1 is LGHNA and CDR2 YSLEER. Trimming left V 0 bases short and J 5 bases short, with 8 bases between. The CDR3 bases are TGCGCCAGCAGCCAAGATACGCCCCACGAGCAGTACTTC. The encoded protein is CASSQDTPHEQYF.

This chain connects TRBV27 to TRBJ2-5; no definite D call. Trimming removed 0 bases from V and 4 bases from J, with 6 bases in between. The length of the CDR3 is 13 residues. Germline CDR1 is MNHEY and CDR2 is SMNVEV (reference sequence). CDR3 amino acids: CASSLSGRETQYF. The CDR3 bases are TGTGCCAGCAGTTTATCGGGTCGAGAGACCCAGTACTTC.

The rearrangement joins TRBV6-5 to TRBJ1-1; D gene uncertain. V lost 0 bases and J lost 1, with 9 bases in between. The CDR3 sequence is 15 residues long. The germline V gene has CDR1 MNHEY and CDR2 SVGAGI. The CDR3 sequence is CASSYSRASNTEAFF. The CDR3, as DNA: TGTGCCAGCAGTTACTCGCGGGCATCGAACACTGAAGCTTTCTTT.

The chain employs TRBV15 and TRBJ1-1, with D possibly being TRBD1 (5 bases). CDR1 is LNHNV and CDR2 is YYDKDF in the germline V gene (reference sequence). V lost 4 bases, J lost 2 bases, and 14 bases lay in between. This CDR3 region has 15 residues. Here the CDR3 reads CATSTPHTGNTEAFF. For the CDR3, the DNA is TGTGCCACCAGCACACCTCATACAGGTAACACTGAAGCTTTCTTT. Based on the CDR3 plus reference TRBV15 and TRBJ1-1, the full variable domain is DAMVIQNPRYQVTQFGKPVTLSCSQTLNHNVMYWYQQKSSQAPKLLFHYYDKDFNNEADTPDNFQSRRPNTSFCFLDIRSPGLGDTAMYLCATSTPHTGNTEAFFGQGTRLTVV.

The chain recombines TRBV28 with TRBJ2-3; TRBD1 matches at 12 bases. The length of the CDR3 is 15 residues. CDR1 and CDR2 from the germline V gene are MDHEN and SYDVKM. The junction had 5 bases not matched to a gene; V was cut back by 6 bases and J by 4 bases. The CDR3 bases are TGTGCCAGCAGAAAAGGGGACAGGGGGCCAGATACGCAGTATTTT. Protein sequence: CASRKGDRGPDTQYF.

This rearrangement joins TRBV9 to TRBJ2-1; 7 nucleotides line up with TRBD2. From germline, CDR1 is SGDLS and CDR2 YYNGEE. With 2 bases clipped from V and 12 bases from J, the junction kept 11 bases outside the gene matches. This CDR3 comprises 14 residues. In DNA, the CDR3 is TGTGCCAGCAGCGTCCCCGGGGTCGGGGGGAGGCAGTTCTTC. Residues: CASSVPGVGGRQFF.

The rearrangement links TRBV29-1 to TRBJ1-1; D is undetermined. This CDR3 region has 14 residues. V shed 7 bases and J shed 2 bases, with 17 bases lying between them. Germline CDR1 and CDR2: SQVTM and ANQGSEA. The CDR3: CSAGGWRENTEAFF. Here the CDR3 DNA reads TGCAGCGCCGGCGGCTGGAGGGAAAACACTGAAGCTTTCTTT.

The chain uses TRBV5-5 and TRBJ2-7; 11 bases fit TRBD1. The V and J ends lost 2 bases and 6 bases, in that order; junction bases with no gene match: 7. Germline CDR1 is SGHKS and CDR2 is YYEKEE (reference sequence). There are 15 residues in the CDR3. The CDR3 here is CASSFYFGTGGEQYF. CDR3 nucleotide sequence: TGTGCCAGCAGCTTTTACTTCGGGACAGGGGGCGAGCAGTACTTC.

The genes are TRBV27 and TRBJ2-7, with D unclear. In germline, CDR1 is MNHEY, CDR2 SMNVEV (reference sequence). CDR3 length equals 14 residues. With 0 bases removed from V and 2 bases from J, the gap between germline ends came to 8 bases. CDR3 in amino acids: CASSLSEQAYEQYF. For the CDR3, the DNA is TGTGCCAGCAGTTTATCGGAGCAGGCCTACGAGCAGTACTTC.

The chain is built from TRBV30 and TRBJ1-1; D unclear. The germline gives CDR1 GTSNPN, CDR2 SVGIG (reference sequence). The CDR3 has 15 amino acids. The V end lost 0 bases, the J end lost 3 bases, and 14 bases lay between the germline ends. CDR3 residues: CAWSVDIVGYTEAFF. The CDR3 DNA follows: TGTGCCTGGAGTGTAGACATCGTCGGATACACTGAAGCTTTCTTT.

The genes are TRBV9 and TRBJ2-1; 7 bases match TRBD1. Germline CDR1 SGDLS, CDR2 YYNGEE. The J segment lost 6 bases and the V segment lost 3 bases, leaving 9 bases of the junction unmatched. CDR3 length: 15 residues. Here the CDR3 reads CASSARQGSPNEQFF. The CDR3, as DNA: TGTGCCAGCAGCGCCAGACAGGGCTCTCCCAATGAGCAGTTCTTC.

The rearrangement links TRBV9 to TRBJ1-5; D is unresolved. The CDR3 extends over 14 amino acids. Germline lookup yields CDR1 SGDLS and CDR2 YYNGEE. V was shortened by 2 bases and J by 2 bases, with 8 bases between the two germline ends. The CDR3: CASSVTIGNQPQHF. DNA for the CDR3: TGTGCCAGCAGCGTGACGATTGGCAATCAGCCCCAGCATTTT.

This chain uses TRBV18 with TRBJ1-4; no firm D call. The V end lost 5 bases, the J end lost 3 bases, and 19 bases lay between the germline ends. CDR3 length: 17 amino acids. Germline CDR1 KGHSH, CDR2 LQKENI. The CDR3 nucleotides are TGTGCCAGCTCAAAACTGACGGCTCCGGCAGCTAATGAAAAACTGTTTTTT. Encoded protein: CASSKLTAPAANEKLFF.

This clone was counted between two and nine times. V is TRBV19 and J is TRBJ1-1, with D unresolved. V was pared by 6 bases and J by 0 bases, with 14 bases between. This CDR3 region has 15 residues. In germline, CDR1 is LNHDA, CDR2 SQIVND (reference sequence). CDR3 sequence reads: CASSRIDTVNTEAFF. The CDR3 DNA reads TGTGCCAGTAGCAGAATTGACACCGTGAACACTGAAGCTTTCTTT.

The chain uses TRBV27 and TRBJ2-7; TRBD1 agrees at 7 bases. From germline, CDR1 is MNHEY and CDR2 SMNVEV (reference sequence). The CDR3 has 15 residues. V lost 3 bases and J lost 7; bases outside the gene matches: 12. The CDR3 loop reads CASSLPGQPTGEQYF. Here the CDR3 DNA reads TGTGCCAGCAGTTTGCCGGGACAGCCGACCGGGGAGCAGTACTTC.

The J gene is TRBJ2-2, the V gene TRBV27, with TRBD1 identical over 9 bases. V gave up 8 bases and J gave up 6 bases; unmatched junction bases: 7. This CDR3 comprises 14 residues. Germline lookup yields CDR1 MNHEY and CDR2 SMNVEV (reference sequence). CDR3 sequence (DNA): TGTGCCAGCCGGACCGGACAGGGGCCCGGGGAGCTGTTTTTT. Its protein product is CASRTGQGPGELFF.